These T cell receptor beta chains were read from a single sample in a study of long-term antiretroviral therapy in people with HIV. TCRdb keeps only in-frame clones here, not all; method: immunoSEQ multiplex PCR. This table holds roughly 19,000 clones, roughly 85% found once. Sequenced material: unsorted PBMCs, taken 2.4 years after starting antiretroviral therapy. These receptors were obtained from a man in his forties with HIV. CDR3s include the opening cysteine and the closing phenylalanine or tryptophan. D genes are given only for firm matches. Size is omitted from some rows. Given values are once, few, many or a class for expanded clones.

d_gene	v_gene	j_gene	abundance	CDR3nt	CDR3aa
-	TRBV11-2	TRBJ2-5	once	TGTGCCAGCAGACGCCTAGGGGGACGCCAGTACCAAGAGACCCAGTACTTC	CASRRLGGRQYQETQYF
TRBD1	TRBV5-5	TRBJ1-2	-	TGTGCCAGCAGCGCCGTCACCGGGACAGGCTCTATACTCTTC	CASSAVTGTGSILF
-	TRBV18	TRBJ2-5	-	TGTGCCAGCTCACCATGGTCCGTGGGGCAGACCCAGTACTTC	CASSPWSVGQTQYF
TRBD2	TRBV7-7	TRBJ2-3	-	TGTGCCAGCAGGTCCGGGACTAGCGGGGGAACCACAGATACGCAGTATTTT	CASRSGTSGGTTDTQYF
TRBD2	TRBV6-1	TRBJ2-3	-	TGTGCCAGCAAGACTAGCGGGAGCACAGATACGCAGTATTTT	CASKTSGSTDTQYF
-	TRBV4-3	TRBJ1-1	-	TGCGCCAGCAGCCAATCCGAATCGTTAGTGTCTGAAGCTTTCTTT	CASSQSESLVSEAFF
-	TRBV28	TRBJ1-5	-	TGTGCCAGCAGTTTATTGGGCAATCAGCCCCAGCATTTT	CASSLLGNQPQHF
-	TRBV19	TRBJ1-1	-	TGTGCCAGTAGGCGGGGGGGAGGCACTGAAGCTTTCTTT	CASRRGGGTEAFF
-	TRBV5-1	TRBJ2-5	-	TGCGCCAGCAGGGCCCCTCGGACGTACCAAGAGACCCAGTACTTC	CASRAPRTYQETQYF
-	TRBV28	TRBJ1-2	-	TGTGCCAGCCGGGCCCCGGGCTCTCACTATGGCTACACCTTC	CASRAPGSHYGYTF
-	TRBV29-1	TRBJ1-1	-	TGCAGCGTTTTAGGGAACACTGAAGCTTTCTTT	CSVLGNTEAFF
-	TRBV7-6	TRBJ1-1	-	TGTGCCAGCAGTACCGGACAGAACACTGAAGCTTTCTTT	CASSTGQNTEAFF
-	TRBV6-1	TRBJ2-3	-	TGTGCCAGCAGTTTGACAGATACGCAGTATTTT	CASSLTDTQYF
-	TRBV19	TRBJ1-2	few	TGTGCCAGTAGTTGGGTTTATGGCTACACCTTC	CASSWVYGYTF
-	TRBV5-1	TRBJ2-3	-	TGCGCCAGCAGCTTGGATTGGAGCCCGGCCCCAGATACGCAGTATTTT	CASSLDWSPAPDTQYF
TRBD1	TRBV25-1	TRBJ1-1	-	TGTGCCAGCGGGACAGGTTTGAACACTGAAGCTTTCTTT	CASGTGLNTEAFF
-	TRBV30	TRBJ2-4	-	TGTGCCTGGAGTGTTCCCGGACTCCTATACTTC	CAWSVPGLLYF
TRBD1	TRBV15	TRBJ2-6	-	TGTGCCACCGACAGGGTTTCTGGGGCCAACGTCCTGACTTTC	CATDRVSGANVLTF
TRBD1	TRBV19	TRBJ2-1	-	TGTGCCAGTAGTATCGGACAGGGGAGGGATGAGCAGTTCTTC	CASSIGQGRDEQFF
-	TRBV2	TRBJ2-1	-	TGTGCCAGCAGATCACTAGCAGGCAATGAGCAGTTCTTC	CASRSLAGNEQFF
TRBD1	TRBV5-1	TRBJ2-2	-	TGCGCCAGCGGACAGGGCTTCGGGGAGCTGTTTTTT	CASGQGFGELFF
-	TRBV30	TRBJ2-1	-	TGTGCCTGGAGCGCGGCTAGCCGGGTCTACAATGAGCAGTTCTTC	CAWSAASRVYNEQFF